This T cell receptor beta chain derives from a study of cytomegalovirus exposure and HLA in healthy donors. Study-wide findings and caveats: Later analysis found that TCR beta chains associated with HLA were more clonally expanded than other, equally common chains. Sequences of the TCR beta chain were said to predict the HLA-A and HLA-B alleles of most subjects accurately. Excluded were some V segments that proved indistinguishable, including TRBV6-2 and TRBV6-3.

Trimming at V came to 4 bases and at J to 0 bases, leaving 3 bases not matched to a gene. Germline CDR1 is SGDLS and CDR2 is YYNGEE. The CDR3 runs 15 residues. Researchers ran the PCR with 60 Vbeta and 13 Jbeta primers. The method was immunoSEQ multiplex PCR; TCRdb's version includes in-frame clones alone and lacks a portion of them. The table has about 180,000 clones, around four fifths seen once. Regarding this clone: Its specificity is not known.

V is TRBV9 and J is TRBJ1-4; 7 nucleotides align to TRBD1. Specimen: PBMCs. The clonotype was recovered from a woman in her twenties or thirties in good health and CMV-seronegative. The CDR3: CASSLGGSTNEKLFF. The CDR3 DNA sequence: TGTGCCAGCAGCTTAGGGGGCTCAACTAATGAAAAACTGTTTTTT.